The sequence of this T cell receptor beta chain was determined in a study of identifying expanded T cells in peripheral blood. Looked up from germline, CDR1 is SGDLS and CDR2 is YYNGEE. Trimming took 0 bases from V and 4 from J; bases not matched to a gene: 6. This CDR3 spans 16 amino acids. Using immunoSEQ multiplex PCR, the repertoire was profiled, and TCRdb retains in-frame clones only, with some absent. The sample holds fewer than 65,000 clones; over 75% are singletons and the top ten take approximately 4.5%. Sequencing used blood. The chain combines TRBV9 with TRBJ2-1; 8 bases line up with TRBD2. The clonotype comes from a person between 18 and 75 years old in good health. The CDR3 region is CASSVEGSSGYNEQFF. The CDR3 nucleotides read TGTGCCAGCAGCGTAGAGGGGTCTAGCGGGTACAATGAGCAGTTCTTC.